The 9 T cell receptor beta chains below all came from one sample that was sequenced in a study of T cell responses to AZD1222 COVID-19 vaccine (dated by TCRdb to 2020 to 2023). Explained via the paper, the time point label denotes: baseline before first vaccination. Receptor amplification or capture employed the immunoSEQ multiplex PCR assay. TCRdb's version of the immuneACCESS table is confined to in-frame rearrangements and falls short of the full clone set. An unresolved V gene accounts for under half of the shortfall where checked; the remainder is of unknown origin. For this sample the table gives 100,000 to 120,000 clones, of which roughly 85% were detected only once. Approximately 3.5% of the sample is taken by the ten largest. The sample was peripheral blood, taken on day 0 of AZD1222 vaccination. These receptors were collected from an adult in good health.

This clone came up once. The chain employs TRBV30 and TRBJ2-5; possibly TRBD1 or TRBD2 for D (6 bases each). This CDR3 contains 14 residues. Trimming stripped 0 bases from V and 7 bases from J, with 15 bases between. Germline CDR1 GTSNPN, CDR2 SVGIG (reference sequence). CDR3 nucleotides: TGTGCCTGGAGTGTAGTGGGGGGCGCTGGGACCCAGTACTTC. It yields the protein CAWSVVGGAGTQYF.

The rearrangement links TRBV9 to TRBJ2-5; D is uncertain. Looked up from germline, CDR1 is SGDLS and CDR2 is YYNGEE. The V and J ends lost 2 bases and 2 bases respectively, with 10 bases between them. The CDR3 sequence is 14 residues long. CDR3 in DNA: TGTGCCAGCAGCGTCTACGGATCACAAGAGACCCAGTACTTC. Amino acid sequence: CASSVYGSQETQYF.

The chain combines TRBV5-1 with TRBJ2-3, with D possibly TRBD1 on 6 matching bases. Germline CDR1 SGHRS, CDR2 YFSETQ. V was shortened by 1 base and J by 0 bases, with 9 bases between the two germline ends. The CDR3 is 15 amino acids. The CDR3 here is CASSLLQGSTDTQYF. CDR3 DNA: TGCGCCAGCAGCTTGTTACAGGGTAGCACAGATACGCAGTATTTT.

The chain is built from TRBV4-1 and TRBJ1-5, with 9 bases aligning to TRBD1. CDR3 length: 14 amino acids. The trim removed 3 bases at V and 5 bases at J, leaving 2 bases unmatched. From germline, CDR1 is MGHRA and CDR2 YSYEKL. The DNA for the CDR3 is TGCGCCAGCAGCCACCGGGACAGGGATCAGCCCCAGCATTTT. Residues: CASSHRDRDQPQHF.

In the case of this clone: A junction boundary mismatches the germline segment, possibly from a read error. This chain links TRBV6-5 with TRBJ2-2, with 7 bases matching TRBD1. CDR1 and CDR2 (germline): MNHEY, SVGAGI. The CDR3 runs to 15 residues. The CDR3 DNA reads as TGTGCCGGCAGACAGGGAGCCGCGAACACCGGGGAGCTGTTTTTT. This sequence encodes CAGRQGAANTGELFF.

CDR3 DNA sequence: TGCAGCGCAGGACAGGGTAACTATGGCTACACCTTC. This translates into CSAGQGNYGYTF. J is TRBJ1-2 and V is TRBV29-1; 8 nucleotides line up with TRBD1. CDR3 length: 12 residues. The V gene's germline CDR1 is SQVTM and CDR2 ANQGSEA. V lost 7 bases to trimming and J lost 1 base; unmatched junction nucleotides: 2.

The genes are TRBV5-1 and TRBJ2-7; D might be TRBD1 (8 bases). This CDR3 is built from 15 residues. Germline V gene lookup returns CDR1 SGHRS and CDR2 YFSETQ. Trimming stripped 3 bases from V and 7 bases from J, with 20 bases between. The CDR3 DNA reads TGCGCCAGCAGCTGGTCACAGGGGGAGGGATATGAGCAGTACTTC. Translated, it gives CASSWSQGEGYEQYF.

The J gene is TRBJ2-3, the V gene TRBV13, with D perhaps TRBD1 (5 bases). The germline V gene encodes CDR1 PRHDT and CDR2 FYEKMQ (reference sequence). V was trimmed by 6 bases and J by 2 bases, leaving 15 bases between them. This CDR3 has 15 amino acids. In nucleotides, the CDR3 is TGTGCCAGCAGTCTCTCGGACACCCTCACAGATACGCAGTATTTT. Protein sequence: CASSLSDTLTDTQYF.

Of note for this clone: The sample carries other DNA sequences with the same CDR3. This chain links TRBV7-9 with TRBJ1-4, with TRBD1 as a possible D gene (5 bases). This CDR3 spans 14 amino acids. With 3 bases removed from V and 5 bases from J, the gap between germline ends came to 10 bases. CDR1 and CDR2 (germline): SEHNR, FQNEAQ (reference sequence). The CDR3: CASSFGGGNEKLFF. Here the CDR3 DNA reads TGTGCCAGCAGCTTCGGGGGTGGAAATGAAAAACTGTTTTTT.